One TCR beta chain is described in this entry. No antigen is known for it. All the people who gave samples were healthy bone marrow donors. Use of 60 Vbeta and 13 Jbeta primers characterized the PCR. Generated by immunoSEQ multiplex PCR, the TCRdb table keeps only in-frame clones and is missing some. The table shows about 130,000 clones, with approximately 70% occurring only once. The data derive from a study of cytomegalovirus exposure and HLA in healthy donors. Study-level points and caveats: Beyond CMV serostatus, there was no information to go on about immune exposure. Roughly uniform sequencing depth across donors was assumed, possibly incorrectly. When analyzed later, a missense DCLRE1C variant was found to be linked to TCR beta V- and J-gene trimming.

J lost 0 bases, V lost 5 bases, and 7 bases had no gene match. The CDR3 spans 17 residues. Germline V gene sequence: CDR1 MNHEY, CDR2 SMNVEV (reference sequence). The gene calls are TRBV27 and TRBJ2-2; TRBD1 matches 9 bases. The TCR comes from a human donor in good health. The sample comprised PBMCs. The CDR3 coding sequence is TGTGCCAGCAGTCCACGGACAGGGGTCGCGAACACCGGGGAGCTGTTTTTT. Encoded protein: CASSPRTGVANTGELFF.